This T cell receptor beta chain was documented in a study of blood T cell repertoires in COVID-19 (dated by TCRdb to 2020 to 2021). Background for the entire study: Samples covering the acute and convalescent phases of COVID-19 were provided by collaborators in the United States, Italy and Spain. The repertoires were released in a freely available public database meant as a resource for research on the immune response to SARS-CoV-2. The material from the prospective study consisted of cDNA or gDNA derived from T cells, B-cell-depleted T cells, or PBMCs. Nearly every sample came with metadata listing a de-identified subject ID, COVID-19 status, age in years and sex. Where HLA class I and class II types were available, the types were taken from metadata supplied by the sample provider, not from assay-based typing. The dataset comprised deeply sampled blood TCRbeta repertoires from subjects exposed to, actively infected with, or recovered from COVID-19. The samples were drawn from the first 160 participants of the ongoing ImmuneRACE study and from under 1,500 subjects provided by 6 global collaborators.

With regard to this clone: Which antigen it targets is not known. Base-call qualities are not available, and no considerably larger clone is one nucleotide away.

TCRbeta CDR3 regions were amplified from genomic DNA using the immunoSEQ Assay, a bias-controlled multiplex PCR. The study's own analysis went as follows. Nucleated cell counts per sample were estimated from amplification of reference gene primers within the assay. Sequence reads were collapsed and filtered to measure the absolute abundance of every unique TCRbeta CDR3 rearrangement. For each sample, productive Simpson clonality was calculated as the square root of Simpson's diversity index over productive rearrangements. TCRdb mirrors the immuneACCESS table, restricted to in-frame sequences. Some clones are absent from its copies; in checked studies, under half trace to an unresolved V gene, and the reason for the others is unknown. V and J calls and clone size come straight from that table; D and trimming were deduced from the DNA. The sample profile shows 250,000 to 350,000 clones; 91% of them were found once. The ten largest clones take up 2% to 2.5% of the sample.

At one collaborating source in Seattle, patients were enrolled during active infection and were followed longitudinally through the course of disease. Whole blood was collected in K2EDTA tubes by collaborating institutions according to the institutions' own protocols. For TCRbeta analysis, collaborators shipped samples as frozen whole blood, isolated PBMCs, or DNA extracted from either of those sample types. Results the study describes overall, beyond this receptor: Clinical and demographic metadata were provided uncurated, with the amount varying by source and participant.

The sample comprised peripheral blood. The sequence derives from a woman in her thirties with COVID-19, enrolled during active disease.

The CDR3 is CASSPQQPQHF. The sequenced DNA is TGCGCCAGCAGCCCACAGCAGCCCCAGCATTTT. The chain uses TRBV4-1 and TRBJ1-5; too little of a D gene remains to name it. The trim is 4 bases for V and 7 bases for J, with a gap of 5 bases between the germline ends. Including the terminal cysteine and phenylalanine, the CDR3 comprises 11 residues. Only the CDR3 region is kept as DNA, spanning 33 bases read in frame from base 1. The germline V gene provides CDR1 MGHRA and CDR2 YSYEKL.